Following are 5 T cell receptor beta chains from one sample sequenced in a study of cytomegalovirus exposure and HLA in healthy donors. The PCR ran on 60 Vbeta and 13 Jbeta primers. Using immunoSEQ multiplex PCR, the repertoire was profiled, and TCRdb retains in-frame clones only, with some absent. Here the sample spans about 200,000 clones, roughly 85% being singletons. Sequencing input: PBMCs. The source is a woman aged 45-65 years in good health and CMV-seronegative.

The rearrangement joins TRBV7-9 to TRBJ1-4; 11 bases line up with TRBD1. V shed 5 bases and J 1 base; nucleotides not matched to a gene: 6. The CDR3 runs to 17 residues. The germline gives CDR1 SEHNR, CDR2 FQNEAQ (reference sequence). CDR3 loop: CASSRTGGAVTNEKLFF. In DNA, the CDR3 is TGTGCCAGCAGCCGGACAGGGGGCGCGGTAACTAATGAAAAACTGTTTTTT.

The chain joins TRBV2 to TRBJ2-1, with a weak D call TRBD2 (5 bases). CDR1 SNHLY and CDR2 FYNNEI come from the germline V gene. This CDR3 has 12 residues. The V and J ends lost 6 bases and 8 bases respectively, with 11 bases between them. CDR3 sequence: CASSPGLDEQFF. CDR3 sequence (DNA): TGTGCCAGCAGCCCCGGACTGGATGAGCAGTTCTTC. Drawing the rest from reference TRBV2 and TRBJ2-1, the complete variable domain is EPEVTQTPSHQVTQMGQEVILRCVPISNHLYFYWYRQILGQKVEFLVSFYNNEISEKSEIFDDQFSVERPDGSNFTLKIRSTKLEDSAMYFCASSPGLDEQFFGPGTRLTVL.

This chain uses TRBV5-1 with TRBJ2-2, with a possible D match to TRBD1 (6 bases). CDR1 is SGHRS, CDR2 YFSETQ, per germline. The V end was cut by 2 bases, the J end by 1 base, with 9 bases between. This CDR3 spans 15 amino acids. The CDR3 protein is CASSLVRGNTGELFF. The CDR3, as DNA: TGCGCCAGCAGCTTAGTCAGGGGGAACACCGGGGAGCTGTTTTTT.

This chain uses TRBV6-5 with TRBJ2-7; TRBD1 is a possible D gene (5 bases). This CDR3 contains 13 residues. Trimming pared 4 bases from V and 5 bases from J, leaving 12 bases between. Per the germline V gene, CDR1 is MNHEY and CDR2 is SVGAGI. This CDR3 is CASSSGRVHEQYF. The CDR3 DNA is TGTGCCAGCAGTTCGGGCAGGGTCCACGAGCAGTACTTC.

The chain is built from TRBV28 and TRBJ2-7; a weak D match, TRBD2 (7 bases). Germline loops: CDR1 MDHEN, CDR2 SYDVKM. CDR3 length equals 15 residues. Trimming took 3 bases from V and 3 from J, leaving 15 bases between them. For the CDR3, the DNA is TGTGCCAGCAGTTTGAGGGGAAGGGGGGGCTACGAGCAGTACTTC. Its protein product is CASSLRGRGGYEQYF.